A selection of T cell receptor beta chains follows, all from one sample in a study of cytomegalovirus exposure and HLA in healthy donors. Assay: immunoSEQ multiplex PCR; the TCRdb copy retains only in-frame clones and omits some. The data show some 200,000 clones, under 9.5% seen once. Sequencing was done on a sample of PBMCs. The source of these receptors is a woman under 40 in good health and CMV-seropositive. The CDR3 runs from the conserved cysteine through the conserved F or W. Fields, in order: V gene, J gene, D gene, clone size, CDR3 DNA, CDR3 protein. The D gene is left open where the match is weak. Only part of the rows carry a size: once, few, many, or a class if the clone is expanded.

TRBV6-5,TRBJ2-7,NA,once,TGTGCCAGCAGCTATTCCGGGACTTATACCTACGAGCAGTACTTC,CASSYSGTYTYEQYF
TRBV10-3,TRBJ2-7,NA,few,TGTGCCATCGGGAGGGGGACCCCTCATACCTACGAGCAGTACTTC,CAIGRGTPHTYEQYF
TRBV27,TRBJ1-2,TRBD1,few,TGTGCCAGCAGCCCTGACAGGGGAAACTATGGCTACACCTTC,CASSPDRGNYGYTF
TRBV6-5,TRBJ1-4,NA,few,TGTGCCAGCAGTAGTTCGGGGAATGAAAAACTGTTTTTT,CASSSSGNEKLFF
TRBV6-1,TRBJ2-5,TRBD2,few,TGTGCCAGCAGTGAAAAGGTCCTAGCGGGCGGGTGGACCCAGTACTTC,CASSEKVLAGGWTQYF
TRBV5-8,TRBJ2-3,NA,few,TGTGCCAGCAGCTTGGACATCGGGAGCGGACATACGCAGTATTTT,CASSLDIGSGHTQYF
TRBV9,TRBJ2-7,TRBD2,few,TGTGCCAGCAGCGCCGTTGATAGCGGGAGGACTATCACCGAGGAGCGGTACTTC,CASSAVDSGRTITEERYF
TRBV7-9,TRBJ2-1,NA,few,TGTGCCAGCCAGATCTCGCGGGCCGCCTACAATGAGCAGTTCTTC,CASQISRAAYNEQFF
TRBV7-9,TRBJ2-3,NA,few,TGTGCCAGCACCCAACCGGGGGGCTATAGCACAGATACGCAGTATTTT,CASTQPGGYSTDTQYF
TRBV4-1,TRBJ1-1,TRBD1,NA,TGCGCCAGCAGCCCCGGACAGGTTCTTTTGAACACTGAAGCTTTCTTT,CASSPGQVLLNTEAFF
TRBV6-1,TRBJ1-2,TRBD1,NA,TGTGCCAGCAGTGCGCCCGCCGGGACAGGGACGGACTACACCTTC,CASSAPAGTGTDYTF
TRBV19,TRBJ2-1,TRBD2,NA,TGTGCCAGTAGTAGAGTAGCGGGAGGACCCAATGAGCAGTTCTTC,CASSRVAGGPNEQFF
TRBV19,TRBJ1-4,TRBD1,few,TGTGCCAGTAGGCGACAGGGTCCAACTAATGAAAAACTGTTTTTT,CASRRQGPTNEKLFF
TRBV4-1,TRBJ2-5,TRBD2,few,TGCGCCAGCAGCCAAGCGGGGGAGGGGAGGGAGACCCAGTACTTC,CASSQAGEGRETQYF
TRBV6-6,TRBJ1-4,TRBD1,few,TGTGCCAGCAGGGGGACAGGGCGTTTGGAAAAACTGTTTTTT,CASRGTGRLEKLFF
TRBV19,TRBJ2-1,TRBD2,NA,TGTGCCAGTAGGCTAGCGGGAGGGGATCACAATGAGCAGTTCTTC,CASRLAGGDHNEQFF
TRBV25-1,TRBJ2-7,NA,few,TGTGCCAGCACCCAAAACACAGTCTACGAGCAGTACTTC,CASTQNTVYEQYF
TRBV7-8,TRBJ1-6,TRBD1,few,TGTGCCAGCAGCCCGAGACAGGGTAGGAGTTCACCCCTCCACTTT,CASSPRQGRSSPLHF
TRBV19,TRBJ2-2,NA,NA,TGTGCCAGTCCTAGACCTAACACCGGGGAGCTGTTTTTT,CASPRPNTGELFF
TRBV2,TRBJ2-7,TRBD2,NA,TGTGCCAGCAGTGAACTAGCGGGAGCCAGCGACGAGCAGTACTTC,CASSELAGASDEQYF
TRBV29-1,TRBJ2-5,NA,few,TGCAGCGTTACGAGAGGGGAGACCCAGTACTTC,CSVTRGETQYF
TRBV27,TRBJ1-1,NA,few,TGTGCCAGCAGCCTCAGCCGGGGGAACACTGAAGCTTTCTTT,CASSLSRGNTEAFF
TRBV25-1,TRBJ1-5,NA,few,TGTGCCAGCAGTGAATTCGGGGGAGATCAGCCCCAGCATTTT,CASSEFGGDQPQHF
TRBV7-3,TRBJ2-3,TRBD2,few,TGTGCCAGCAGCTTCTCGGGACTAAGCACAGATACGCAGTATTTT,CASSFSGLSTDTQYF
TRBV30,TRBJ2-7,NA,few,TGTGCCTGGTCCCCAGTAGGGGCTACCCCCTACGAGCAGTACTTC,CAWSPVGATPYEQYF
TRBV2,TRBJ2-7,NA,NA,TGTGCCAGCAGTATTTCCTACGAGCAGTACTTC,CASSISYEQYF
TRBV6-1,TRBJ1-2,NA,few,TGTGCCAGCAGTTTGAAGGGAGTCGCTGGCTACACCTTC,CASSLKGVAGYTF
TRBV10-1,TRBJ2-3,TRBD2,few,TGCGCCAGCAGTGAGTTCCAGGGACTAGGCACAGATACGCAGTATTTT,CASSEFQGLGTDTQYF
TRBV6-1,TRBJ2-2,TRBD1,few,TGTGCCAGCAGTGAACCGGGACAGTACACCGGGGAGCTGTTTTTT,CASSEPGQYTGELFF
TRBV12-5,TRBJ1-1,NA,few,TGTGCTAGTGGTTTGTGGGGGAGGGACACTGAAGCTTTCTTT,CASGLWGRDTEAFF
TRBV9,TRBJ2-7,TRBD2,NA,TGTGCCAGCAGCGCCGGGACTAGCGGGAGGTACGAGCAGTACTTC,CASSAGTSGRYEQYF
TRBV5-5,TRBJ2-7,TRBD1,NA,TGTGCCAGCAGTCTTGGGACAGGAAATACCTACGAGCAGTACTTC,CASSLGTGNTYEQYF
TRBV6-5,TRBJ1-1,TRBD1,NA,TGTGCCAGCAGATGGGACAGGGGGCTTGGGACTGAAGCTTTCTTT,CASRWDRGLGTEAFF
TRBV5-1,TRBJ1-1,TRBD1,few,TGCGCCAGCAGCTTGGGACAGGGGTACACTGAAGCTTTCTTT,CASSLGQGYTEAFF
TRBV19,TRBJ2-7,NA,few,TGTGCCAGTAGTATAGCTATGAGGAGCGCCTACGAGCAGTACTTC,CASSIAMRSAYEQYF
TRBV6-5,TRBJ1-1,NA,NA,TGTGCCAGCAGTTCTTCAGGGAGGGAAGCTTTCTTT,CASSSSGREAFF
TRBV2,TRBJ2-7,TRBD2,NA,TGTGCCAGCGGGGATCTAGCGGGATTAAAAAAGGAGCAGTACTTC,CASGDLAGLKKEQYF
TRBV5-6,TRBJ1-2,NA,few,TGTGCCAGCAGCTTCGACAGTCGATATGGCTACACCTTC,CASSFDSRYGYTF
TRBV6-5,TRBJ2-1,TRBD1,many,TGTGCCAGCAGTTACTCTCGGGACAGATTCTACAATGAGCAGTTCTTC,CASSYSRDRFYNEQFF
TRBV29-1,TRBJ2-7,TRBD2,few,TGCAGCGTTGACAGCGGAGGGACTAGCGGTCCCTACGAGCAGTACTTC,CSVDSGGTSGPYEQYF
TRBV2,TRBJ1-1,TRBD1,NA,TGTGCCAGCAGTTCAGGGGGCGAGACTGAAGCCTTCTTT,CASSSGGETEAFF
TRBV7-2,TRBJ2-7,TRBD2,NA,TGTGCCAGCAGCACCCTGGGACTAGCGGTCTCCGAGCAGTACTTC,CASSTLGLAVSEQYF
TRBV6-5,TRBJ2-7,TRBD2,few,TGTGCCAGCAGCCAAAGCGGGGGATACGAGCAGTACTTC,CASSQSGGYEQYF
TRBV6-4,TRBJ1-1,NA,NA,TGTGCCAGCAGTCCAACAGGGTACACTGAAGCTTTCTTT,CASSPTGYTEAFF
TRBV23-1,TRBJ2-7,NA,NA,TGCGCCAGCAGTCCCCTAGACAGGCGGCGCTACTACGAGCAGTACTTC,CASSPLDRRRYYEQYF
TRBV14,TRBJ2-1,TRBD2,NA,TGTGCCAGCAGCCCGATACGACTAGCGGGCCTTAATGAGCAGTTCTTC,CASSPIRLAGLNEQFF
TRBV27,TRBJ1-1,TRBD1,few,TGTGCCAGTGGGGGACAGGGCGCTGAAGCTTTCTTT,CASGGQGAEAFF
TRBV19,TRBJ2-4,NA,NA,TGTGCCAGTAGTGCCTTCACGGGGACTGGATCAAACATTCAGTACTTC,CASSAFTGTGSNIQYF
TRBV4-1,TRBJ1-2,TRBD1,few,TGCGCCAGCAGCCAACCAAAGACAGGGGGCTGGAGCGGCTACACCTTC,CASSQPKTGGWSGYTF
TRBV25-1,TRBJ1-3,TRBD1,NA,TGTGCCAGCAGTGACGTGACAGGGGCTGGAAACACCATATATTTT,CASSDVTGAGNTIYF
TRBV7-8,TRBJ1-4,NA,NA,TGTGCCAGCAGCTTAGGGGGGGGGTTAAGAGCTAATGAAAAACTGTTTTTT,CASSLGGGLRANEKLFF